These 29 T cell receptor beta chains share one sample of origin, sequenced in a study of blood T cell repertoires in COVID-19. Method: immunoSEQ multiplex PCR; TCRdb's copy keeps in-frame clones and lacks some. Here the sample spans roughly 200,000 clones, roughly 85% being singletons. The specimen was peripheral blood. These receptor sequences come from a woman of 80 years or more with acute or convalescent COVID-19.

For the CDR3, the DNA is TGTGCCAGCACCTACAGGGGGGACACTGAAGCTTTCTTT. Translating gives CASTYRGDTEAFF. The J gene is TRBJ1-1, the V gene TRBV7-9; 8 nucleotides align to TRBD1. From germline, CDR1 is SEHNR and CDR2 FQNEAQ (reference sequence). V lost 7 bases and J lost 3; bases outside the gene matches: 4. This CDR3 contains 13 residues.

This clone was found once. The CDR3 sequence is CASSPRQGLETQYF. CDR3 nucleotides: TGTGCCAGCTCACCTAGACAGGGTTTGGAGACCCAGTACTTC. V usage is TRBV18 and J usage is TRBJ2-5; 7 bases align to TRBD1. This CDR3 comprises 14 residues. V shed 3 bases, J shed 5 bases, and the junction held 6 bases outside the gene matches. Germline values: CDR1 KGHSH, CDR2 LQKENI.

This chain joins TRBV30 and TRBJ2-1; 13 bases line up with TRBD2. Germline V lookup: CDR1 GTSNPN, CDR2 SVGIG (reference sequence). The CDR3 is 16 residues long. V gave up 8 bases and J gave up 12 bases; unmatched junction bases: 19. The CDR3 region has the DNA TGTGCCGCTACATCCGGGACTAGCGGGAACAAGGGTTGGCAGTTCTTC. As protein: CAATSGTSGNKGWQFF.

The chain couples TRBV7-8 to TRBJ1-5, with no clear D. The V gene lost 1 base and the J gene lost 6 bases, with 7 bases spanning the gap. Germline lookup yields CDR1 SGHVS and CDR2 FQNEAQ. CDR3 length equals 13 residues. CDR3 bases: TGTGCCAGCAGCTTAGATGAGCGTCAGCCCCAGCATTTT. It codes for CASSLDERQPQHF.

The genes are TRBV7-9 and TRBJ1-1; TRBD1 is a possible D gene (5 bases). The ends were cut back, 3 bases at V and 4 bases at J, with 12 bases in the middle. From germline, CDR1 is SEHNR and CDR2 FQNEAQ (reference sequence). The CDR3 extends over 14 amino acids. The CDR3 sequence: CASSLEQARTEAFF. In nucleotides, the CDR3 is TGTGCCAGCAGCTTGGAACAGGCGCGCACTGAAGCTTTCTTT.

The chain carries TRBV28 and TRBJ2-1; 9 nucleotides line up with TRBD2. The CDR3 covers 15 residues. V lost 6 bases, J lost 6 bases, and 9 bases stayed unmatched. The V gene's germline CDR1 is MDHEN and CDR2 SYDVKM. The CDR3: CASSSVGLAVNEQFF. The CDR3 DNA reads as TGTGCCAGCAGCAGCGTGGGACTAGCAGTCAATGAGCAGTTCTTC.

This chain links TRBV18 with TRBJ2-2; 10 nucleotides agree with TRBD1. The CDR3 is 17 amino acids. V trimming: 1 base; J trimming: 0 bases; junction bases outside the gene matches: 2. Germline V gives CDR1 KGHSH, CDR2 LQKENI. The chain's CDR3 is CASSPQGQGTNTGELFF. The CDR3 DNA reads as TGTGCCAGCTCACCACAGGGACAGGGGACGAACACCGGGGAGCTGTTTTTT.

V and J are TRBV5-1 and TRBJ1-1; D gene uncertain. The CDR3 has 13 residues. V was trimmed by 4 bases and J by 9 bases, leaving 16 bases between them. Germline-derived CDR1 and CDR2 are SGHRS and YFSETQ. The CDR3 nucleotides are TGCGCCAGCAGCCCTCCGGGAATTCGGCAAGCTTTCTTT. It encodes CASSPPGIRQAFF.

CDR3 sequence reads: CAWSLAGGVQPQHF. CDR3 coding DNA: TGTGCCTGGAGCCTAGCGGGGGGCGTTCAGCCCCAGCATTTT. The chain links TRBV30 to TRBJ1-5; D may be TRBD1 (6 bases). The germline V gene has CDR1 GTSNPN and CDR2 SVGIG (reference sequence). The CDR3 contains 14 residues. Trimming stripped 3 bases from V and 6 bases from J, with 15 bases between.

V is TRBV18 and J is TRBJ1-3; D is unclear. Trimming removed 3 bases at V and 0 bases at J, with 12 bases between. Looked up from germline, CDR1 is KGHSH and CDR2 is LQKENI. CDR3 size: 16 residues. The CDR3 reads CASSPERRLSGNTIYF. The CDR3 nucleotides are TGTGCCAGCTCACCCGAGCGTCGTCTCTCTGGAAACACCATATATTTT. Full variable domain (rest looked up from reference TRBV18 and TRBJ1-3): NAGVMQNPRHLVRRRGQEARLRCSPMKGHSHVYWYRQLPEEGLKFMVYLQKENIIDESGMPKERFSAEFPKEGPSILRIQQVVRGDSAAYFCASSPERRLSGNTIYFGEGSWLTVV.

The J gene is TRBJ1-2, the V gene TRBV7-2; unclear D gene. Germline V CDR1 and CDR2: SGHTA, FQGNSA. V was shortened by 1 base and J by 4 bases, with 7 bases between the two germline ends. The CDR3 covers 13 residues. The CDR3 protein is CASSLVSSYGYTF. Here the CDR3 DNA reads TGTGCCAGCAGCTTAGTGTCGAGCTATGGCTACACCTTC.

The V call is TRBV7-2, the J call TRBJ2-2; TRBD2 matches 8 bases. This CDR3 has 16 residues. V trimming: 6 bases; J trimming: 2 bases; junction bases outside the gene matches: 8. Germline lookup yields CDR1 SGHTA and CDR2 FQGNSA. In DNA, the CDR3 is TGTGCCAGCAGGTCTCCCGGACTAGCTAACACCGGGGAGCTGTTTTTT. It encodes CASRSPGLANTGELFF.

This rearrangement joins TRBV5-1 to TRBJ2-1; no definite D call. V was pared by 1 base and J by 0 bases, with 14 bases between. Germline CDR1 reads SGHRS; CDR2 reads YFSETQ. The CDR3 consists of 17 residues. Here the CDR3 reads CASSLYRTGGSYNEQFF. As DNA, the CDR3 is TGCGCCAGCAGCTTGTATCGTACGGGTGGCTCCTACAATGAGCAGTTCTTC.

The chain joins TRBV6-4 to TRBJ2-2; weak D call: TRBD1 (6 bases). This CDR3 region has 14 residues. Trimming stripped 4 bases from V and 8 bases from J, with 14 bases between. The V gene's germline CDR1 is MRHNA and CDR2 SNTAGT. The chain's CDR3 is CASSAIQGAGELFF. Here the CDR3 DNA reads TGTGCCAGCAGTGCGATACAGGGAGCTGGGGAGCTGTTTTTT.

V gene TRBV5-1 combines with J gene TRBJ2-5, with a possible D match to TRBD2 (5 bases). This CDR3 has 13 amino acids. The germline V gene has CDR1 SGHRS and CDR2 YFSETQ. V lost 2 bases, J lost 3 bases, and 8 bases lay in between. CDR3 sequence reads: CASSLMREETQYF. As DNA, the CDR3 is TGCGCCAGCAGCTTAATGCGGGAAGAGACCCAGTACTTC.

The chain couples TRBV6-2 or TRBV6-3 to TRBJ1-2; D is undetermined. Germline CDR1 is MNHEY and CDR2 is SVGEGT. Trimming removed 2 bases from V and 3 bases from J, with 10 bases in between. The CDR3 contains 14 residues. The CDR3 here is CASSYPGGYYGYTF. CDR3 nucleotides: TGTGCCAGCAGTTACCCTGGCGGGTACTATGGCTACACCTTC.

The chain employs TRBV29-1 and TRBJ2-2, with 9 nucleotides matching TRBD1. CDR1 and CDR2 from the germline V gene are SQVTM and ANQGSEA. The CDR3 spans 15 residues. The V gene end was trimmed by 6 bases and the J gene end by 6 bases; junction bases not matched to a gene: 11. CDR3 in DNA: TGCAGCGTACTGACAGGGGGGATTAGGGCCGGGGAGCTGTTTTTT. It codes for CSVLTGGIRAGELFF.

Only one count was recorded for this clone. The V gene is TRBV24-1, the J gene TRBJ2-2; a weak D match, TRBD1 (6 bases). There are 14 residues in the CDR3. V lost 9 bases to trimming and J lost 0 bases, with 10 bases between them. Germline lookup yields CDR1 KGHDR and CDR2 SFDVKD. The CDR3 region has the DNA TGTGCCACCCGGGCAGGGGCGAACACCGGGGAGCTGTTTTTT. Translation: CATRAGANTGELFF.

The chain couples TRBV6-5 to TRBJ2-1, with D possibly matching TRBD2 (6 bases). This CDR3 spans 14 amino acids. Germline-derived CDR1 and CDR2 are MNHEY and SVGAGI. Deletions cut 10 bases from V and 3 bases from J, with 16 bases between. The CDR3 region has the DNA TGTGCCACTACCACTAGCACACGCTACAATGAGCAGTTCTTC. This gives the protein CATTTSTRYNEQFF.

The J gene is TRBJ2-1, the V gene TRBV9; TRBD2 is a possible D gene (5 bases). The CDR3 loop spans 15 amino acids. Germline CDR1 and CDR2: SGDLS and YYNGEE. V was trimmed by 0 bases and J by 8 bases, leaving 15 bases between them. The CDR3 bases are TGTGCCAGCAGCGTAGGAGGAACGTGGGAGTATGAGCAGTTCTTC. Translating it yields CASSVGGTWEYEQFF.

The chain is built from TRBV6-5 and TRBJ2-7, with 14 bases matching TRBD2. The CDR3 sequence is 14 residues long. Germline V gene lookup returns CDR1 MNHEY and CDR2 SVGAGI. V shed 6 bases, J shed 4 bases, and the junction held 2 bases outside the gene matches. In DNA, the CDR3 is TGTGCCAGCAGAAGACTAGCGGGAGGGTACGAGCAGTACTTC. Amino acids: CASRRLAGGYEQYF.

The V gene is TRBV19, the J gene TRBJ2-1, with 7 bases matching TRBD1. Germline V lookup: CDR1 LNHDA, CDR2 SQIVND (reference sequence). The CDR3 length is 18 residues. V gave up 3 bases and J gave up 4 bases; unmatched junction bases: 15. The CDR3 coding sequence is TGTGCCAGTAGTATTAGGGCAACCGGGACAGTGGGATACAATGAGCAGTTCTTC. Its protein is CASSIRATGTVGYNEQFF.

In its sample, this clone was seen a few times. The rearrangement links TRBV5-1 to TRBJ2-1; 8 nucleotides match TRBD2. From germline, CDR1 is SGHRS and CDR2 YFSETQ. CDR3 size: 15 residues. Trimming at V came to 0 bases and at J to 3 bases, leaving 2 bases not matched to a gene. CDR3 bases: TGCGCCAGCAGCTTGGTGGGGACTAGCTACAATGAGCAGTTCTTC. This gives the protein CASSLVGTSYNEQFF. The complete variable domain, with remaining parts taken from reference TRBV5-1 and TRBJ2-1, reads KAGVTQTPRYLIKTRGQQVTLSCSPISGHRSVSWYQQTPGQGLQFLFEYFSETQRNKGNFPGRFSGRQFSNSRSEMNVSTLELGDSALYLCASSLVGTSYNEQFFGPGTRLTVL.

The chain has TRBV5-1 and TRBJ2-1; TRBD1 matches at 9 bases. CDR3 length equals 14 residues. J was trimmed by 9 bases and V by 3 bases; bases with no gene match: 7. Germline CDR1 SGHRS, CDR2 YFSETQ. The CDR3 DNA reads TGCGCCAGCAGCTCGGACGGACAGGGGACTGAGCAGTTCTTC. This sequence encodes CASSSDGQGTEQFF.

The chain recombines TRBV5-1 with TRBJ2-5; TRBD2 matches 13 bases. Unmatched junction bases numbered 1, after V lost 3 bases and J lost 5 bases. The CDR3 has 14 residues. The germline CDR1 and CDR2 sequences are SGHRS and YFSETQ. DNA for the CDR3: TGCGCCAGCAGCTCGACTAGCGGGAGGGAGACCCAGTACTTC. It is translated as CASSSTSGRETQYF.

V gene TRBV7-2 combines with J gene TRBJ2-3, with 7 bases aligning to TRBD1. V was clipped by 3 bases and J by 5 bases; unmatched bases: 5. CDR3 length: 14 residues. Germline CDR1 reads SGHTA; CDR2 reads FQGNSA. The CDR3 region has the DNA TGTGCCAGCAGCTTTGACAGGGCCAGAGATACGCAGTATTTT. Its translation is CASSFDRARDTQYF.

V is TRBV4-3 and J is TRBJ2-4; TRBD2 aligns across 8 bases. The CDR3 sequence is 16 residues long. Germline trimming cut 2 bases from V and 7 bases from J; bases unmatched to any gene: 10. The germline V gene encodes CDR1 LGHNA and CDR2 YSLEER. CDR3 region: CASSQTPGLAGNIQYF. CDR3 coding DNA: TGCGCCAGCAGCCAAACTCCCGGGCTAGCGGGTAACATTCAGTACTTC.

The chain is built from TRBV14 and TRBJ2-1, with D tentatively TRBD1 (6 bases). V lost 4 bases to trimming and J lost 10 bases, with 8 bases between them. Germline CDR1 reads SGHDN; CDR2 reads FVKESK. The length of the CDR3 is 11 residues. Here the CDR3 reads CASSRGTEQFF. The CDR3 DNA is TGTGCCAGCAGCCGTGGGACAGAGCAGTTCTTC. The entire variable domain, with the rest obtained from reference TRBV14 and TRBJ2-1, is as follows: EAGVTQFPSHSVIEKGQTVTLRCDPISGHDNLYWYRRVMGKEIKFLLHFVKESKQDESGMPNNRFLAERTGGTYSTLKVQPAELEDSGVYFCASSRGTEQFFGPGTRLTVL.

The rearrangement links TRBV11-1 to TRBJ1-2, with 9 bases lining up with TRBD1. The germline CDR1 and CDR2 sequences are SGHAT and FQDESV (reference sequence). This CDR3 region has 13 residues. The trim removed 6 bases at V and 6 bases at J, leaving 5 bases unmatched. This chain's CDR3 is CASSLDRGDGYTF. The CDR3 bases are TGTGCCAGCAGTCTGGACAGGGGCGATGGCTACACCTTC.